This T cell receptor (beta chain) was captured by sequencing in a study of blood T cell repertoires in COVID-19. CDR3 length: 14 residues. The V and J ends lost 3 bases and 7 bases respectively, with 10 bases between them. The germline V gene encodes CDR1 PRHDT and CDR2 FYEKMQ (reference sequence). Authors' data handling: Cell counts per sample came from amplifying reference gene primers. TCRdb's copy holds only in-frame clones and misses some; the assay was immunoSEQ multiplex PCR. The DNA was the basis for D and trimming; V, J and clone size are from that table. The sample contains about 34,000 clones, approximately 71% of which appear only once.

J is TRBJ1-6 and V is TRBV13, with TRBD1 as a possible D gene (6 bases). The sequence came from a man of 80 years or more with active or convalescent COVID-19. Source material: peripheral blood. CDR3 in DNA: TGTGCCAGCAGCTTGGGGGGGCAGAATTCACCCCTCCACTTT. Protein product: CASSLGGQNSPLHF.